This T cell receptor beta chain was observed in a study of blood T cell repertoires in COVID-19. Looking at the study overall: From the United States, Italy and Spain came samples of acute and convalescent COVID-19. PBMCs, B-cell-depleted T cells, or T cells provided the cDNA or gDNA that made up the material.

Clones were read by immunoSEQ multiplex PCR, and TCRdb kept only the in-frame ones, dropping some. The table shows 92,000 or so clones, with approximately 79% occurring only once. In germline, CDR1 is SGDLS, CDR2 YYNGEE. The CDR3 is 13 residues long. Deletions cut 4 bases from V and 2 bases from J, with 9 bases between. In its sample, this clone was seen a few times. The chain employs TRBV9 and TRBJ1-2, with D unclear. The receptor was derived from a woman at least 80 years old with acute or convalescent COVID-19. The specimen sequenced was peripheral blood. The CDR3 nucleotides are TGTGCCAGCAGCCCGGCGGCGAACTATGGCTACACCTTC. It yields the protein CASSPAANYGYTF.